This T cell receptor (beta chain) originates from a study of T cell responses to AZD1222 COVID-19 vaccine (dated by TCRdb to 2020 to 2022). Concerning the study at large: A total of around 240 trial participants underwent TCR sequencing, of whom under 220 had received two doses of AZD1222 and around 25 had received two doses of the MenACWY control vaccine. Trial participants were enrolled by age into 18-55, 56-69 and 70-plus year subgroups, with roughly 150, 30 and 60 TCR-sequenced participants respectively.

General study outcomes and caveats: Because no day 14 peak-response samples were available, repertoires were characterized only after the peak T cell response. Epitopes outside the regions mutated in the B.1.351 and B.1.1.7 variants were reportedly recognized by nearly half of the unique spike-specific TCRs. The 56-69-year group was small, and its depth increase did not reach significance, likely because of low power. Participants were mostly white British, with more females than males. The authors suggested clonal diversity may have been underestimated. After two AZD1222 doses, spike-specific TCR breadth and depth were significantly higher than at day 0 and than in MenACWY recipients. Conclusions about previously exposed vaccinees are limited because only a handful of AZD1222 recipients were SARS-CoV-2 seropositive at baseline. CD4 TCRs associated with the vaccine covered the entire spike protein, and the dominant responses were in regions 160-218 and 743-854.

The CDR3 regions of human TCRbeta chains were analyzed by immunosequencing. Processing in the source paper ran as follows. Repertoire TCRs were matched against a reference library of SARS-CoV-2-specific TCRs generated with the MIRA antigen-specificity platform. Breadth was defined as the fraction of unique TCRs that were SARS-CoV-2-associated, and depth was defined as the fraction of total T cells that were SARS-CoV-2-associated. Using the MIRA data, every spike-specific TCR was mapped to the spike region that the TCR reacted to and assigned to either a CD4 or a CD8 class. Log10-transformed breadth and depth values were compared by one-way ANOVA with Sidak's multiple comparisons tests. TCRdb limited this immuneACCESS table to in-frame rearrangements with V and J called. A share of clones is missing; checked studies link under half to unresolved V genes, and the rest is unexplained. V and J calls and clone size are those listed in that table; D and trimming were worked out from the DNA. The sample table records around 60,000 clones; 75% to 95% of these occur just once. The ten biggest clones cover 6.3% of the sample.

Details on this clone: Its cognate antigen has yet to be identified. Nothing much larger sits one base from this clone, and base qualities are not available.

The time point label corresponds to: about 28 days (+/-7) after the second vaccine dose. Interpreted using the paper, the treatment or condition label stands for: meningococcal conjugate vaccine given as trial control. Samples from vaccinated people were obtained from the UK trials COV001 and COV002, which included a single-blind randomized controlled phase 2/3 trial of AZD1222 (ChAdOx1 nCoV-19) in healthy adults. Trial participant PBMC samples were collected at day 0 and day 28 after the second dose for TCRbeta chain sequencing. The V and J ends are trimmed by 2 bases and 2 bases, leaving 9 bases between them. The CDR3 runs 14 residues from the cysteine to the phenylalanine. CDR3 DNA is the only sequence kept; it has 42 bases, read in frame from the first base. Taken from the germline V gene, the CDR1 and CDR2 loops are ENHRY and SYGVKD.

This specimen was peripheral blood, taken 28 days after the second dose of the MenACWY control vaccine. The V and J segments used are TRBV10-3 and TRBJ2-5; the D gene lacks a confident call. This clonotype was obtained from an adult who received the MenACWY meningococcal vaccine as a control. Here the CDR3 is given as CAISEENSQETQYF. DNA sequence: TGTGCCATCAGTGAGGAAAATTCTCAAGAGACCCAGTACTTC.